The rows below give T cell receptor beta chains drawn from one sample of a study of cytomegalovirus exposure and HLA in healthy donors. Here immunoSEQ multiplex PCR was the method, and the copy in TCRdb shows in-frame clones only, minus some. Of some 130,000 clones in the sample, about 73% are singletons; the top ten hold approximately 2.6%. The specimen was PBMCs. The source of these receptors is a human donor in good health. Each CDR3 is given with its conserved first and last residue. The D gene is left open where the match is weak. Clone sizes are given selectively: once, few, many, or a class where the clone is expanded.

clone_size: NA; cdr3_length: 14; v_call: TRBV2; j_call: TRBJ2-5; d_call: TRBD2; cdr3_nt: TGTGCCAGCACGGGGGCGGGGGGGCGGGAGACCCAGTACTTC; cdr3_aa: CASTGAGGRETQYF
clone_size: NA; cdr3_length: 14; v_call: TRBV19; j_call: TRBJ1-4; d_call: TRBD1; cdr3_nt: TGTGCCAGTAGTGCGGACAGGGATAATGAAAAACTGTTTTTT; cdr3_aa: CASSADRDNEKLFF
clone_size: NA; cdr3_length: 16; v_call: TRBV30; j_call: TRBJ1-3; d_call: NA; cdr3_nt: TGTGCCTGGAGCCCCTGGCCTCTCATTTCTGGAAACACCATATATTTT; cdr3_aa: CAWSPWPLISGNTIYF
clone_size: NA; cdr3_length: 19; v_call: TRBV7-9; j_call: TRBJ2-3; d_call: TRBD1; cdr3_nt: TGTTCCAGCAGCTTAGGGCTGGGGACAGGGGGCATGATCACAGATACGCAGTATTTT; cdr3_aa: CSSSLGLGTGGMITDTQYF
clone_size: NA; cdr3_length: 14; v_call: TRBV9; j_call: TRBJ1-1; d_call: TRBD1; cdr3_nt: TGTGCCAGCAGTGTAGGACAGGGCAACACTGAAGCTTTCTTT; cdr3_aa: CASSVGQGNTEAFF
clone_size: NA; cdr3_length: 15; v_call: TRBV25-1; j_call: TRBJ1-1; d_call: TRBD1; cdr3_nt: TGTGCCAGCAGTGAGGACAACAGGGGTCACACTGAAGCTTTCTTT; cdr3_aa: CASSEDNRGHTEAFF
clone_size: few; cdr3_length: 13; v_call: TRBV9; j_call: TRBJ2-2; d_call: NA; cdr3_nt: TGTGCCAGCAGCGGAGCGGGTGGCGGGGAGCTGTTTTTT; cdr3_aa: CASSGAGGGELFF
clone_size: NA; cdr3_length: 13; v_call: TRBV27; j_call: TRBJ1-2; d_call: TRBD1; cdr3_nt: TGTGCCAGCAGCCTTGACAGGGGCTATGGCTACACCTTC; cdr3_aa: CASSLDRGYGYTF
clone_size: NA; cdr3_length: 13; v_call: TRBV30; j_call: TRBJ1-6; d_call: NA; cdr3_nt: TGTGCCTGTGCGGGGGCTAGTAATTCACCCCTCCACTTT; cdr3_aa: CACAGASNSPLHF
clone_size: NA; cdr3_length: 15; v_call: TRBV7-9; j_call: TRBJ1-1; d_call: NA; cdr3_nt: TGTGCCAGCAGCTTAGGGACTCTCCAGGGGACTGAAGCTTTCTTT; cdr3_aa: CASSLGTLQGTEAFF
clone_size: once; cdr3_length: 13; v_call: TRBV7-9; j_call: TRBJ1-6; d_call: TRBD1; cdr3_nt: TGTGCCAGCAGCCTTGGACAGGGGACACCCCTCCACTTT; cdr3_aa: CASSLGQGTPLHF
clone_size: NA; cdr3_length: 16; v_call: TRBV5-6; j_call: TRBJ2-7; d_call: NA; cdr3_nt: TGTGCCAGCAGCTCTGAAGACAGGATGAAAATCAACGAGCAGTACTTC; cdr3_aa: CASSSEDRMKINEQYF
clone_size: NA; cdr3_length: 15; v_call: TRBV5-4; j_call: TRBJ1-1; d_call: NA; cdr3_nt: TGTGCCAGCAGCTTACCGGGACTGGGACACACTGAAGCTTTCTTT; cdr3_aa: CASSLPGLGHTEAFF
clone_size: few; cdr3_length: 15; v_call: TRBV19; j_call: TRBJ2-7; d_call: TRBD1; cdr3_nt: TGTGCCAGTAGCGGGACAGGGGACGGAGCCTACGAGCAGTACTTC; cdr3_aa: CASSGTGDGAYEQYF
clone_size: NA; cdr3_length: 14; v_call: TRBV5-1; j_call: TRBJ2-1; d_call: NA; cdr3_nt: TGCGCCAGCAGTCTGGCCCTAGCGTCCAATGAGCAGTTCTTC; cdr3_aa: CASSLALASNEQFF
clone_size: NA; cdr3_length: 12; v_call: TRBV2; j_call: TRBJ2-1; d_call: NA; cdr3_nt: TGTGCCAGCAGTGTTAAAAGCGGTGAGCAGTTCTTC; cdr3_aa: CASSVKSGEQFF
clone_size: few; cdr3_length: 15; v_call: TRBV4-3; j_call: TRBJ2-3; d_call: NA; cdr3_nt: TGCGCCAGCAGCCCTTCAACAGGACCCACAGATACGCAGTATTTT; cdr3_aa: CASSPSTGPTDTQYF
clone_size: NA; cdr3_length: 17; v_call: TRBV25-1; j_call: TRBJ2-1; d_call: TRBD2; cdr3_nt: TGTGCCACCCCTCCTAAGTCGGAGCGGGGGTCCTACAATGAGCAGTTCTTC; cdr3_aa: CATPPKSERGSYNEQFF
clone_size: NA; cdr3_length: 16; v_call: TRBV7-2; j_call: TRBJ2-1; d_call: NA; cdr3_nt: TGTGCCAGCAGCTTAGGTTACAGGACAGCCTACAATGAGCAGTTCTTC; cdr3_aa: CASSLGYRTAYNEQFF
clone_size: NA; cdr3_length: 14; v_call: TRBV6-5; j_call: TRBJ2-7; d_call: TRBD1; cdr3_nt: TGTGCCAGCAGGGACCCAGGGGGCGCTTACGAGCAGTACTTC; cdr3_aa: CASRDPGGAYEQYF
clone_size: NA; cdr3_length: 14; v_call: TRBV6-5; j_call: TRBJ1-5; d_call: TRBD1; cdr3_nt: TGTGCCAGCAGTTCCCTGACAGGGCGCCAGCCCCAGCATTTT; cdr3_aa: CASSSLTGRQPQHF
clone_size: NA; cdr3_length: 14; v_call: TRBV15; j_call: TRBJ1-4; d_call: NA; cdr3_nt: TGTGCCACCAGCAGACAATCAACTAATGAAAAACTGTTTTTT; cdr3_aa: CATSRQSTNEKLFF
clone_size: NA; cdr3_length: 16; v_call: TRBV19; j_call: TRBJ2-7; d_call: TRBD1; cdr3_nt: TGTGCCAGTAGTATAACGACGGGACAGTGGATTGGCGAGCAGTACTTC; cdr3_aa: CASSITTGQWIGEQYF
clone_size: NA; cdr3_length: 11; v_call: TRBV7-2; j_call: TRBJ2-4; d_call: TRBD2; cdr3_nt: TGTGCCAGCAGCGGCGGGGGCATTCAGTACTTC; cdr3_aa: CASSGGGIQYF
clone_size: NA; cdr3_length: 15; v_call: TRBV5-5; j_call: TRBJ2-3; d_call: NA; cdr3_nt: TGTGCCAGCAGCCGCCTACCGGGAGACGCAGATACGCAGTATTTT; cdr3_aa: CASSRLPGDADTQYF
clone_size: few; cdr3_length: 17; v_call: TRBV13; j_call: TRBJ2-3; d_call: TRBD2; cdr3_nt: TGTGCCAGCAGCTTAGGGTTTAGCGGGAGTCGGACAGATACGCAGTATTTT; cdr3_aa: CASSLGFSGSRTDTQYF
clone_size: few; cdr3_length: 14; v_call: TRBV28; j_call: TRBJ2-7; d_call: NA; cdr3_nt: TGTGCCAGCATAGGGACAAACACTTCTTACGAGCAGTACTTC; cdr3_aa: CASIGTNTSYEQYF
clone_size: NA; cdr3_length: 14; v_call: TRBV4-3; j_call: TRBJ2-5; d_call: TRBD2; cdr3_nt: TGCGCCAGCAGCCAAGAGATTCAGCGGGGGACCCAGTACTTC; cdr3_aa: CASSQEIQRGTQYF
clone_size: once; cdr3_length: 13; v_call: TRBV7-9; j_call: TRBJ1-4; d_call: NA; cdr3_nt: TGTGCCAGCAGCTTCGGGATGGGGGAAAAACTGTTTTTT; cdr3_aa: CASSFGMGEKLFF
clone_size: NA; cdr3_length: 16; v_call: TRBV29-1; j_call: TRBJ2-7; d_call: TRBD2; cdr3_nt: TGCAGCGTTGAAGGGGGGCGAGGACTAGCTGGTAGGGAGCAGTACTTC; cdr3_aa: CSVEGGRGLAGREQYF
clone_size: NA; cdr3_length: 14; v_call: TRBV6-1; j_call: TRBJ1-4; d_call: NA; cdr3_nt: TGTGCCAGCAGAGGACGCGGGTCGAATGAAAAACTGTTTTTT; cdr3_aa: CASRGRGSNEKLFF
clone_size: NA; cdr3_length: 14; v_call: TRBV6-1; j_call: TRBJ1-6; d_call: NA; cdr3_nt: TGTGCCAGCAGGGATGGACGGGGAAATTCACCCCTCCACTTT; cdr3_aa: CASRDGRGNSPLHF
clone_size: NA; cdr3_length: 18; v_call: TRBV4-3; j_call: TRBJ2-2; d_call: TRBD2; cdr3_nt: TGCGCCAGCAGCCTTTACCCGACTAGCGGCGCGAACACCGGGGAGCTGTTTTTT; cdr3_aa: CASSLYPTSGANTGELFF
clone_size: NA; cdr3_length: 16; v_call: TRBV9; j_call: TRBJ2-1; d_call: NA; cdr3_nt: TGTGCCAGCAGCGTACGAGAGGGCGCCTCCTACAATGAGCAGTTCTTC; cdr3_aa: CASSVREGASYNEQFF
clone_size: NA; cdr3_length: 13; v_call: TRBV21-1; j_call: TRBJ1-1; d_call: NA; cdr3_nt: TGTGCCAGCAGCCCTCTACGTGGCACTGAAGCTTTCTTT; cdr3_aa: CASSPLRGTEAFF
clone_size: NA; cdr3_length: 16; v_call: TRBV27; j_call: TRBJ2-7; d_call: TRBD1; cdr3_nt: TGTGCCAGCAGTTTATACCCGGGCAGGGGGCACTACGAGCAGTACTTC; cdr3_aa: CASSLYPGRGHYEQYF
clone_size: NA; cdr3_length: 15; v_call: TRBV27; j_call: TRBJ2-7; d_call: NA; cdr3_nt: TGTGCCAGCAGTATAGCCGGTGGACATAACTACGAGCAGTACTTC; cdr3_aa: CASSIAGGHNYEQYF
clone_size: NA; cdr3_length: 14; v_call: TRBV27; j_call: TRBJ2-2; d_call: NA; cdr3_nt: TGTGCCAGCAGAGGGGGGGTGTACACCGGGGAGCTGTTTTTT; cdr3_aa: CASRGGVYTGELFF
clone_size: NA; cdr3_length: 16; v_call: TRBV5-1; j_call: TRBJ2-1; d_call: TRBD2; cdr3_nt: TGCGCCAGCAGTTCCGGGGCTAGCGGGGGCTACAATGAGCAGTTCTTC; cdr3_aa: CASSSGASGGYNEQFF
clone_size: few; cdr3_length: 14; v_call: TRBV6-5; j_call: TRBJ1-6; d_call: TRBD1; cdr3_nt: TGTGCCAGCAGGCGACAGGGGTATAATTCACCCCTCCACTTT; cdr3_aa: CASRRQGYNSPLHF
clone_size: few; cdr3_length: 14; v_call: TRBV28; j_call: TRBJ1-2; d_call: NA; cdr3_nt: TGTGCCAGCAGGTCGACAGGTTCTCCTTATGGCTACACCTTC; cdr3_aa: CASRSTGSPYGYTF
clone_size: NA; cdr3_length: 16; v_call: TRBV28; j_call: TRBJ1-5; d_call: NA; cdr3_nt: TGTGCCAGTACCGTGTGGCAGGGTGGCGGCAATCAGCCCCAGCATTTT; cdr3_aa: CASTVWQGGGNQPQHF
clone_size: NA; cdr3_length: 14; v_call: TRBV2; j_call: TRBJ2-7; d_call: TRBD1; cdr3_nt: TGTGCCAGCAGAGCGGACAGGGTTTTAGGCGAGCAGTACTTC; cdr3_aa: CASRADRVLGEQYF